This TCR beta chain was sequenced in a study of T cell changes during pregnancy in multiple sclerosis. Germline loops: CDR1 SGHRS, CDR2 YFSETQ. Germline trimming cut 5 bases from V and 0 bases from J; bases unmatched to any gene: 4. The CDR3 extends over 14 amino acids. Only in-frame clones appear in the TCRdb table, and some are missing; sequencing was by immunoSEQ multiplex PCR. The table includes about 40,000 clones, more than 85% detected once. The chain combines TRBV5-1 with TRBJ1-1, with 7 bases fitting TRBD1. The specimen was CD8+ T cells from peripheral blood mononuclear cells, collected in the first trimester of pregnancy. The receptor comes from a female donor with multiple sclerosis, enrolled in a pregnancy study. The DNA of the CDR3 is TGCGCCAGCAGTATACAGGGGCTGAACACTGAAGCTTTCTTT. Its protein product is CASSIQGLNTEAFF.